Below, 6 T cell receptor beta chains from the same sample are listed, as sequenced in a study of response to subunit inactivated influenza vaccine. One entry per CDR3 protein results from TCRdb running MiXCR on the RT-PCR reads. The table includes about 800,000 distinct CDR3 sequences, 21% detected once. The sample here was PBMCs from blood, taken roughly 5 days after vaccination. These TCRs come from a man aged 50-59 years who received an inactivated influenza vaccine.

The gene calls are TRBV6-5 and TRBJ1-2, with 7 positions matching TRBD1. Germline CDR1 is MNHEY and CDR2 is SVGAGI. This CDR3 has 16 residues. The V segment lost 0 bases and the J segment 5 bases; nucleotides outside the gene matches: 9. DNA for the CDR3: TGTGCCAGCAGTTACTCTGTGACAGGGCATATTTATGGCTACACCTTC. Translated: CASSYSVTGHIYGYTF.

This clonotype was counted only a few times. The V call is TRBV11-2, the J call TRBJ2-1; a weak D match, TRBD2 (6 bases). The CDR3 consists of 17 residues. In germline, CDR1 is SGHAT, CDR2 FQNNGV. Trimming removed 7 bases at V and 5 bases at J, with 24 bases between. The CDR3: CASTHWGVPGKHNEQFF. Written as DNA, the CDR3 is TGTGCCAGCACCCACTGGGGGGTCCCGGGAAAACACAATGAGCAGTTCTTC.

This clonotype came up a few times. CDR3 DNA sequence: TGCGCCAGCAGCCTGAACGGACAGGGGCTTGAGCAGTTCTTC. Protein product: CASSLNGQGLEQFF. The rearrangement uses TRBV5-1 and TRBJ2-1; 9 bases are shared with TRBD1. Germline loops: CDR1 SGHRS, CDR2 YFSETQ. Unmatched junction bases numbered 8, after V lost 4 bases and J lost 9 bases. CDR3 size: 14 residues.

This clonotype has just a few counts. V and J are TRBV14 and TRBJ2-6; possible D gene TRBD2, 5 bases. CDR1 is SGHDN, CDR2 FVKESK, per germline. This CDR3 is built from 17 residues. Trimming cost V 5 bases and J 2 bases, with 16 bases left between them. The CDR3 DNA sequence: TGTGCCAGCAGCGAGAAGGAGGTGTATGCTGGGGCCAACGTCCTGACTTTC. Translated: CASSEKEVYAGANVLTF.

This clonotype was picked up a small number of times. This chain links TRBV27 with TRBJ2-5, with D maybe TRBD1 (6 bases). Germline CDR1 reads MNHEY; CDR2 reads SMNVEV (reference sequence). There are 15 residues in the CDR3. Trimming cost V 2 bases and J 2 bases, with 12 bases left between them. CDR3 in amino acids: CASSLGQTTQETQYF. DNA for the CDR3: TGTGCCAGCAGTTTAGGACAGACAACGCAAGAGACCCAGTACTTC.

The V call is TRBV7-3, the J call TRBJ2-1; D unresolved. Per the germline V gene, CDR1 is SGHTA and CDR2 is FQGTGA. The CDR3 is made up of 13 amino acids. Trimming took 5 bases from V and 9 from J, leaving 14 bases between them. CDR3 sequence (DNA): TGTGCCAGCAGCCCAGAGAGCCTAACTGAGCAGTTCTTC. This codes for CASSPESLTEQFF.